This is a list of T cell receptor beta chains from one sample in a study of regulatory T cells in long-lasting Graves disease. In TCRdb, the multiplex PCR reads were re-called with MiXCR into one record per CDR3 protein. This table holds 550,000 to 600,000 distinct CDR3 sequences, roughly 15% found once. The data were also submitted as part of a second study, on T cells in Graves' hyperthyroidism and ophthalmopathy.

Material: peripheral blood mononuclear cells (PBMCs), obtained at new diagnosis, from a patient treated with antithyroid drugs. The source of these receptors is a man aged 18 to 30 with Graves disease. The CDR3 runs from the conserved cysteine through the conserved F or W. A D gene is named only where the DNA matches it firmly. Clone size is stated in some rows and not others, as once, few, many or a class when expanded.

d_gene: .
v_gene: TRBV20-1
abundance: many
j_gene: TRBJ2-3
CDR3nt: TGCAGTGCGCGACGGGGCGGATCTAGCACAGATACGCAGTATTTT
CDR3aa: CSARRGGSSTDTQYF

d_gene: TRBD2
v_gene: TRBV12-3/TRBV12-4
abundance: many
j_gene: TRBJ2-3
CDR3nt: TGTGCCAGCAGTTTACCCTTGGGACTAGCGGGAGGGGCTTCGGCGGATACGCAGTATTTT
CDR3aa: CASSLPLGLAGGASADTQYF

d_gene: TRBD1
v_gene: TRBV28
abundance: many
j_gene: TRBJ2-7
CDR3nt: TGTGCCAGCACATACCGGGACAGGGACGAGCAGTACTTC
CDR3aa: CASTYRDRDEQYF

d_gene: .
v_gene: TRBV3-1
abundance: many
j_gene: TRBJ2-7
CDR3nt: TGTGCCAGCAGCCCGATGGGGGCGGGAAGCTACGAGCAGTACTTC
CDR3aa: CASSPMGAGSYEQYF

d_gene: .
v_gene: TRBV2
abundance: few
j_gene: TRBJ2-1
CDR3nt: TGTGCCAGCAGTGATGGCCGCGGGACCGTCTCCTACAATGAGCAGTTCTTC
CDR3aa: CASSDGRGTVSYNEQFF

d_gene: .
v_gene: TRBV3-1
abundance: .
j_gene: TRBJ2-4
CDR3nt: TGTGCCAGCAGCCAAGGTGGTGGGCCTGGGGCCAAAAACATTCAGTACTTC
CDR3aa: CASSQGGGPGAKNIQYF

d_gene: .
v_gene: TRBV10-3
abundance: .
j_gene: TRBJ1-3
CDR3nt: TGTGCCATCAGTGACCTGGCGGGCTCTGGAAACACCATATATTTT
CDR3aa: CAISDLAGSGNTIYF

d_gene: .
v_gene: TRBV5-1
abundance: .
j_gene: TRBJ1-4
CDR3nt: TGCGCCAGCAGCTTGGGGTTCATCGAGAAAGAAAAACTGTTTTTT
CDR3aa: CASSLGFIEKEKLFF

d_gene: .
v_gene: TRBV3-1
abundance: many
j_gene: TRBJ1-3
CDR3nt: TGTGCCAGCAGCCGAGACACAATTTCCCGAAACACCATATATTTT
CDR3aa: CASSRDTISRNTIYF

d_gene: .
v_gene: TRBV3-1
abundance: few
j_gene: TRBJ2-1
CDR3nt: TGTGCCAGCAGCCAAGAGGAGTGGGGGTACAATGAGCAGTTCTTC
CDR3aa: CASSQEEWGYNEQFF

d_gene: .
v_gene: TRBV5-1
abundance: .
j_gene: TRBJ1-1
CDR3nt: TGCGCCAGCAGCTTGGGAATTATAGGACCGAGGGCCTATGAAGCTTTCTTT
CDR3aa: CASSLGIIGPRAYEAFF

d_gene: TRBD2
v_gene: TRBV5-1
abundance: many
j_gene: TRBJ2-1
CDR3nt: TGCGCCAGCAGTCCTAGCGGGAGCCACAATGAGCAGTTCTTC
CDR3aa: CASSPSGSHNEQFF

d_gene: TRBD1
v_gene: TRBV20-1
abundance: many
j_gene: TRBJ1-1
CDR3nt: TGCAGTGCTAGGGACAGGGGGATGAACACTGAAGCTTTCTTT
CDR3aa: CSARDRGMNTEAFF

d_gene: .
v_gene: TRBV9
abundance: .
j_gene: TRBJ2-3
CDR3nt: TGTGCCAGCAGCCCTGGGGGGTCTAGCACAGATACGCAGTATTTT
CDR3aa: CASSPGGSSTDTQYF

d_gene: .
v_gene: TRBV20-1
abundance: few
j_gene: TRBJ2-2
CDR3nt: TGCAGTGCTAGAGCAAGGGCCACCGGGGAGCTGTTTTTT
CDR3aa: CSARARATGELFF

d_gene: .
v_gene: TRBV12-3/TRBV12-4
abundance: many
j_gene: TRBJ2-7
CDR3nt: TGTGCCAGCAGCCCATCGGGACACCTCTACGAGCAGTACTTC
CDR3aa: CASSPSGHLYEQYF

d_gene: .
v_gene: TRBV5-1
abundance: once
j_gene: TRBJ2-7
CDR3nt: TGCGCCAGCAAACTTGTACCAGGGAAGGGCCACGAGCAGTACTTC
CDR3aa: CASKLVPGKGHEQYF

d_gene: TRBD2
v_gene: TRBV15
abundance: .
j_gene: TRBJ2-5
CDR3nt: TGTGCCACCAGCAGAGAGGTACTAGCGGGGCCCCAAGAGACCCAGTACTTC
CDR3aa: CATSREVLAGPQETQYF

d_gene: .
v_gene: TRBV6-2/TRBV6-3
abundance: many
j_gene: TRBJ2-7
CDR3nt: TGTGCCAGCAACGAGTACGAGCAGTACTTC
CDR3aa: CASNEYEQYF

d_gene: TRBD2
v_gene: TRBV7-3
abundance: few
j_gene: TRBJ2-1
CDR3nt: TGTGCCAGCAGCATGATGGGGGGACTATCGGGTGAGCAGTTCTTC
CDR3aa: CASSMMGGLSGEQFF

d_gene: TRBD2
v_gene: TRBV6-4
abundance: .
j_gene: TRBJ2-1
CDR3nt: TGTGCCAGCAGTGACCTGGCTAGCGGGAGCTTGGAGCAGTTCTTC
CDR3aa: CASSDLASGSLEQFF

d_gene: TRBD2
v_gene: TRBV10-3
abundance: many
j_gene: TRBJ2-5
CDR3nt: TGTGCCATCAGTGAGTCACCCGCTAGCGGGTCGATCCGGGCGACCCAGTACTTC
CDR3aa: CAISESPASGSIRATQYF

d_gene: .
v_gene: TRBV5-1
abundance: few
j_gene: TRBJ2-5
CDR3nt: TGCGCCAGCAGCTTGGAACCAGGCCCCCAAGAGACCCAGTACTTC
CDR3aa: CASSLEPGPQETQYF

d_gene: TRBD1
v_gene: TRBV9
abundance: few
j_gene: TRBJ1-4
CDR3nt: TGTGCCAGCAGCCCCGGGGACAGAGTTAATGAAAAACTGTTTTTT
CDR3aa: CASSPGDRVNEKLFF

d_gene: .
v_gene: TRBV9
abundance: few
j_gene: TRBJ2-2
CDR3nt: TGTGCCAGCAGCGGGACACCGGGCACCGGGGAGCTGTTTTTT
CDR3aa: CASSGTPGTGELFF

d_gene: TRBD2
v_gene: TRBV6-2/TRBV6-3
abundance: few
j_gene: TRBJ2-1
CDR3nt: TGTGCCAGCAGTTACCACGGACTAGCGGACAATGAGCAGTTCTTC
CDR3aa: CASSYHGLADNEQFF

d_gene: TRBD1
v_gene: TRBV24-1
abundance: .
j_gene: TRBJ2-7
CDR3nt: TGTGCCACCACTTTGCGGGACAGGGCCTACGAGCAGTACTTC
CDR3aa: CATTLRDRAYEQYF

d_gene: .
v_gene: TRBV7-2
abundance: .
j_gene: TRBJ2-4
CDR3nt: TGTGCCAGCAGCAGGCGAATTTCAGGGTTAAGGACCAAAAACATTCAGTACTTC
CDR3aa: CASSRRISGLRTKNIQYF

d_gene: TRBD1
v_gene: TRBV7-9
abundance: .
j_gene: TRBJ2-7
CDR3nt: TGTGCCAGCAGCCCCACCGGGACAGGGGGCCTGGAGCAGTACTTC
CDR3aa: CASSPTGTGGLEQYF

d_gene: .
v_gene: TRBV27
abundance: few
j_gene: TRBJ1-5
CDR3nt: TGTGCCAGCAGTTTATCGGGAGTAGGGGATCAGCCCCAGCATTTT
CDR3aa: CASSLSGVGDQPQHF

d_gene: .
v_gene: TRBV12-3/TRBV12-4
abundance: many
j_gene: TRBJ1-4
CDR3nt: TGTGCCAGCAGTTCGTGGGGAGGTGAAAAACTGTTTTTT
CDR3aa: CASSSWGGEKLFF

d_gene: .
v_gene: TRBV29-1
abundance: few
j_gene: TRBJ2-1
CDR3nt: TGCAGCGTTGAAAGGTGGGGGCTGGATGTGGGGTCCTACAATGAGCAGTTCTTC
CDR3aa: CSVERWGLDVGSYNEQFF

d_gene: .
v_gene: TRBV20-1
abundance: many
j_gene: TRBJ2-7
CDR3nt: TGCAGTGCTAGTGAACTCGGAGGGTGGTACGAGCAGTACTTC
CDR3aa: CSASELGGWYEQYF

d_gene: TRBD1
v_gene: TRBV6-1
abundance: .
j_gene: TRBJ2-5
CDR3nt: TGTGCCAGCAAGAACCGGGACAGGGCGCAAGAGACCCAGTACTTC
CDR3aa: CASKNRDRAQETQYF

d_gene: .
v_gene: TRBV28
abundance: few
j_gene: TRBJ1-5
CDR3nt: TGTGCCAGCAGTGAACGGGGCCTCCAGCCCCAGCATTTT
CDR3aa: CASSERGLQPQHF

d_gene: TRBD2
v_gene: TRBV27
abundance: many
j_gene: TRBJ2-1
CDR3nt: TGTGCCAGCCGTAGGACTAGCGGGAGGGACAATGAGCAGTTCTTC
CDR3aa: CASRRTSGRDNEQFF

d_gene: TRBD1
v_gene: TRBV6-1
abundance: many
j_gene: TRBJ2-7
CDR3nt: TGTGCCAGCAGTGTGGGACAGGACTCCTACGAGCAGTACTTC
CDR3aa: CASSVGQDSYEQYF

d_gene: .
v_gene: TRBV6-5
abundance: many
j_gene: TRBJ1-2
CDR3nt: TGTGCCAGCAGTTACACCGCGGACTCCCCTCGATACACCTTC
CDR3aa: CASSYTADSPRYTF

d_gene: TRBD1
v_gene: TRBV3-1
abundance: many
j_gene: TRBJ1-1
CDR3nt: TGTGCCAGCAGCCCTCGACAGGGCCGAGCTTTCTTT
CDR3aa: CASSPRQGRAFF

d_gene: TRBD2
v_gene: TRBV9
abundance: few
j_gene: TRBJ2-1
CDR3nt: TGTGCCAGCAGCACCTCTCCTAGCGGGAGTTTTAATGAGCAGTTCTTC
CDR3aa: CASSTSPSGSFNEQFF

d_gene: .
v_gene: TRBV7-9
abundance: many
j_gene: TRBJ2-7
CDR3nt: TGTGCCAGCAGCACCGAGGGAGAGGGGATATCCTACGAGCAGTACTTC
CDR3aa: CASSTEGEGISYEQYF

d_gene: .
v_gene: TRBV30
abundance: .
j_gene: TRBJ2-1
CDR3nt: TGTGCCTGGGGAAGGGTAGACAATGAGCAGTTCTTC
CDR3aa: CAWGRVDNEQFF

d_gene: TRBD1
v_gene: TRBV28
abundance: .
j_gene: TRBJ1-1
CDR3nt: TGTGCCAGCAGTTTATTGACAGGGAGGAGCACTGAAGCTTTCTTT
CDR3aa: CASSLLTGRSTEAFF

d_gene: .
v_gene: TRBV20-1
abundance: .
j_gene: TRBJ1-5
CDR3nt: TGCAGTGCCAGCTTTGATAGCAATCAGCCCCAGCATTTT
CDR3aa: CSASFDSNQPQHF

d_gene: .
v_gene: TRBV6-1
abundance: few
j_gene: TRBJ1-5
CDR3nt: TGTGCCAGCCCTCGACCCCCTCAGCCCCAGCATTTT
CDR3aa: CASPRPPQPQHF

d_gene: TRBD2
v_gene: TRBV4-1
abundance: .
j_gene: TRBJ2-7
CDR3nt: TGCGCCAGCAGCCAAGTTCCAGCGGGGAGCTCCTACGAGCAGTACTTC
CDR3aa: CASSQVPAGSSYEQYF

d_gene: .
v_gene: TRBV5-1
abundance: .
j_gene: TRBJ2-7
CDR3nt: TGCGCCAGCAGCTTGGGTTTCGGGTTGGGCGAGCAGTACTTC
CDR3aa: CASSLGFGLGEQYF

d_gene: TRBD2
v_gene: TRBV12-3/TRBV12-4
abundance: few
j_gene: TRBJ2-7
CDR3nt: TGTGCCAGCAGCCCCGGGACTAGCGGGAGCCCATCCTACGAGCAGTACTTC
CDR3aa: CASSPGTSGSPSYEQYF

d_gene: TRBD2
v_gene: TRBV5-1
abundance: .
j_gene: TRBJ2-2
CDR3nt: TGCGCCACCAAACTAGCGGTGGGGACCGGGGAGCTGTTTTTT
CDR3aa: CATKLAVGTGELFF

d_gene: .
v_gene: TRBV2
abundance: few
j_gene: TRBJ2-7
CDR3nt: TGTGCCAGCAGTGAAGCCGGAGGGGCCATCGAGCAGTACTTC
CDR3aa: CASSEAGGAIEQYF

d_gene: .
v_gene: TRBV12-3/TRBV12-4
abundance: .
j_gene: TRBJ1-5
CDR3nt: TGTGCCAGCAGCCCCGGGCCACTTCGAACCCTTAGCAATCAGCCCCAGCATTTT
CDR3aa: CASSPGPLRTLSNQPQHF

d_gene: TRBD2
v_gene: TRBV20-1
abundance: few
j_gene: TRBJ2-5
CDR3nt: TGCAGTGCTAGTTTGACTAGCGGGACGGCATTGGAGACCCAGTACTTC
CDR3aa: CSASLTSGTALETQYF

d_gene: .
v_gene: TRBV7-9
abundance: .
j_gene: TRBJ2-2
CDR3nt: TGTGCCAGCAGCCCCTGGGGCGCCGACACCGGGGAGCTGTTTTTT
CDR3aa: CASSPWGADTGELFF

d_gene: TRBD2
v_gene: TRBV2
abundance: .
j_gene: TRBJ2-3
CDR3nt: TGTGCCAGCCTACTAGCGGGCACAGATACGCAGTATTTT
CDR3aa: CASLLAGTDTQYF

d_gene: .
v_gene: TRBV27
abundance: many
j_gene: TRBJ2-7
CDR3nt: TGTGCCAGCAGGGGGACACCGACCTACGAGCAGTACTTC
CDR3aa: CASRGTPTYEQYF

d_gene: TRBD1
v_gene: TRBV5-6
abundance: few
j_gene: TRBJ1-2
CDR3nt: TGTGCCAGCAGCTTGGGCTGGGACAGGGGGCTTCATGGCTACACCTTC
CDR3aa: CASSLGWDRGLHGYTF

d_gene: .
v_gene: TRBV6-2/TRBV6-3
abundance: many
j_gene: TRBJ1-6
CDR3nt: TGTGCCAGCAGTGATCCAGCCTATAATTCACCCCTCCACTTT
CDR3aa: CASSDPAYNSPLHF

d_gene: .
v_gene: TRBV10-2
abundance: few
j_gene: TRBJ2-7
CDR3nt: TGCGCCAGCAGTGATCCATCCGGGACGGGGATTTACGAGCAGTACTTC
CDR3aa: CASSDPSGTGIYEQYF

d_gene: .
v_gene: TRBV6-1
abundance: many
j_gene: TRBJ1-1
CDR3nt: TGTGCCAGCAGTGAAGCAATCTTTAACACTGAAGCTTTCTTT
CDR3aa: CASSEAIFNTEAFF